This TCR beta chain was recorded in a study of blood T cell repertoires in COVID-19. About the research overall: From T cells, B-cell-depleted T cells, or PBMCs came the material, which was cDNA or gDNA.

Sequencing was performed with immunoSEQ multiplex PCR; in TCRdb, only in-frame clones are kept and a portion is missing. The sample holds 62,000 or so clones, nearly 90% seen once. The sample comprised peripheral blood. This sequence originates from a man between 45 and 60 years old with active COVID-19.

CDR3 residues: CSVEVGTGGFIDYGYTF. The CDR3 DNA sequence: TGCAGCGTTGAAGTTGGGACAGGGGGCTTTATAGACTATGGCTACACCTTC. The chain carries TRBV29-1 and TRBJ1-2, with TRBD1 matching over 12 bases. The CDR3 is made up of 17 amino acids. The junction had 9 bases not matched to a gene; V was cut back by 1 base and J by 3 bases. Germline values: CDR1 SQVTM, CDR2 ANQGSEA.